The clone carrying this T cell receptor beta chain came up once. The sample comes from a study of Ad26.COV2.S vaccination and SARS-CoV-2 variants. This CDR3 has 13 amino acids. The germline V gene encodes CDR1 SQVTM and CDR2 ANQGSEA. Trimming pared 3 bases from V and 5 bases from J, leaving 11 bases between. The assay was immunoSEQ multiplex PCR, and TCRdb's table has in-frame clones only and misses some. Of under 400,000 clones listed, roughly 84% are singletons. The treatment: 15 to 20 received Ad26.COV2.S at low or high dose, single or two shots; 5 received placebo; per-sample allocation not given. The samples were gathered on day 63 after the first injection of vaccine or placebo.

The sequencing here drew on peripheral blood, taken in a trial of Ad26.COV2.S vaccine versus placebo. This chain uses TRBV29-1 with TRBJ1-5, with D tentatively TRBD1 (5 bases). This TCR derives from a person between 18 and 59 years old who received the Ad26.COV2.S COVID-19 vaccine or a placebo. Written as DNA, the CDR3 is TGCAGCGTTGAGATGGGGCGGGATCAGCCCCAGCATTTT. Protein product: CSVEMGRDQPQHF.